The entry that follows covers one T cell receptor (beta chain) sequence. This sample was included in a study of control samples from healthy donors and cancer patients. There are 16 residues in the CDR3. The V and J ends lost 0 bases and 6 bases respectively, with 14 bases between them. Germline assignment: CDR1 KGHSH and CDR2 LQKENI. Produced via immunoSEQ multiplex PCR; TCRdb's table is partial and in-frame only. The sample has 84,000 or so clones, 90% to 95% seen once; the top ten hold more than 15%. The sequenced sample consisted of blood. The clonotype was recovered from a man aged 25 to 45 in good health. The chain recombines TRBV18 with TRBJ2-2; the D is unclear. DNA of the CDR3: TGTGCCAGCTCACCACCAACAGCTATAGGTGCCGGGGAGCTGTTTTTT. This sequence encodes CASSPPTAIGAGELFF.